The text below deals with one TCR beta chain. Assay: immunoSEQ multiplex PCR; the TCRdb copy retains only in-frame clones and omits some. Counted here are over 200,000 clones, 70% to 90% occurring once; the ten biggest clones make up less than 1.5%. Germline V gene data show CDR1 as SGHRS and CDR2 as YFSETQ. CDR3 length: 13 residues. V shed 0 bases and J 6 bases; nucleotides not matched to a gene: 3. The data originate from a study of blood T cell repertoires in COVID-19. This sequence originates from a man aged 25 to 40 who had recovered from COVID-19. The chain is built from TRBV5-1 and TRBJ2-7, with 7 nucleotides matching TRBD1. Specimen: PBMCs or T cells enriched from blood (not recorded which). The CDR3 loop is CASSLVAGGEQYF. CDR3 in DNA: TGCGCCAGCAGCTTGGTGGCAGGGGGCGAGCAGTACTTC.